Each of the 29 T cell receptor beta chains below was sequenced from the same sample in a study of cytomegalovirus exposure and HLA in healthy donors. PCR used 60 Vbeta primers and 13 Jbeta primers. Assay used: immunoSEQ multiplex PCR; TCRdb lists only in-frame clones, some missing. Found here are roughly 140,000 clones, approximately 81% of them singletons; the top ten hold roughly 2.5%. The material sequenced was PBMCs. The receptors derive from a boy younger than 10 in good health and CMV-seronegative.

In its sample, this clone was seen once. The CDR3 here is CASSTSGTGLGEQFF. Here the CDR3 DNA reads TGTGCCAGCAGCACCTCCGGGACAGGGCTCGGAGAGCAGTTCTTC. The chain carries TRBV11-2 and TRBJ2-1, with 9 bases matching TRBD1. This CDR3 is 15 amino acids long. V was pared by 5 bases and J by 10 bases, with 12 bases of the junction left unmatched. Germline V gene data show CDR1 as SGHAT and CDR2 as FQNNGV.

The rearrangement joins TRBV5-1 to TRBJ1-5; D not certain. This CDR3 comprises 15 residues. V was clipped by 4 bases and J by 0 bases, with 11 bases between them. CDR1 is SGHRS, CDR2 YFSETQ, per germline. CDR3 amino acids: CASSPLGYSNQPQHF. The CDR3 DNA follows: TGCGCCAGCAGCCCGCTAGGCTATAGCAATCAGCCCCAGCATTTT.

This sequence joins TRBV19 and TRBJ2-7; no firm D call. Germline lookup yields CDR1 LNHDA and CDR2 SQIVND (reference sequence). The CDR3 extends over 13 amino acids. V shed 1 base and J shed 3 bases, with 7 bases lying between them. The CDR3 nucleotides are TGTGCCAGTAGTATAGGGCGGCGCTACGAGCAGTACTTC. It is translated as CASSIGRRYEQYF.

The rearrangement joins TRBV2 to TRBJ2-5, with a tentative D call TRBD2 (5 bases). The germline gives CDR1 SNHLY, CDR2 FYNNEI. V lost 4 bases and J lost 4, with 10 bases in between. The CDR3 totals 13 residues. The CDR3 protein is CASSGEGPETQYF. In DNA, the CDR3 is TGTGCCAGCAGTGGCGAGGGCCCAGAGACCCAGTACTTC. Filled out from reference TRBV2 and TRBJ2-5, the complete variable domain reads EPEVTQTPSHQVTQMGQEVILRCVPISNHLYFYWYRQILGQKVEFLVSFYNNEISEKSEIFDDQFSVERPDGSNFTLKIRSTKLEDSAMYFCASSGEGPETQYFGPGTRLLVL.

As regards this clone: The junction departs from germline at one end; a sequencing error may be responsible. The rearrangement uses TRBV7-9 and TRBJ1-1; 9 nucleotides align to TRBD1. CDR3 length equals 17 residues. CDR1 and CDR2 (germline): SEHNR, FQNEAQ (reference sequence). CDR3 sequence reads: CSSSTRDRVWWNTEAFF. CDR3 bases: TGTTCCAGCAGCACCCGGGACAGGGTGTGGTGGAACACTGAAGCTTTCTTT.

The chain has TRBV7-3 and TRBJ2-1; 9 bases are a match to TRBD2. In germline, CDR1 is SGHTA, CDR2 FQGTGA. This CDR3 is built from 16 residues. V lost 1 base and J lost 4; bases outside the gene matches: 5. CDR3 residues: CASSLSGGEVYNEQFF. CDR3 bases: TGTGCCAGCAGCTTAAGCGGGGGGGAAGTTTACAATGAGCAGTTCTTC.

In DNA, the CDR3 is TGTGCCACCCGGACACACCCGAACGAGCAGTACTTC. It encodes CATRTHPNEQYF. This chain joins TRBV28 and TRBJ2-7; possible D gene TRBD1, 5 bases. The CDR3 is made up of 12 amino acids. Trimming stripped 10 bases from V and 5 bases from J, with 15 bases between. The germline V gene encodes CDR1 MDHEN and CDR2 SYDVKM.

The CDR3 region is CASSGRTGVAQPQHF. CDR3 in DNA: TGTGCCAGCAGTGGTAGGACAGGGGTTGCGCAGCCCCAGCATTTT. The chain combines TRBV2 with TRBJ1-5; 9 bases map to TRBD1. Unmatched junction bases numbered 8, after V lost 4 bases and J lost 7 bases. The germline gives CDR1 SNHLY, CDR2 FYNNEI. This CDR3 comprises 15 residues.

CDR3: CASSLDSGTYEQYF. The CDR3 bases are TGTGCCAGCAGCTTAGATTCAGGGACCTACGAGCAGTACTTC. J is TRBJ2-7 and V is TRBV11-2; D perhaps matches TRBD1 (5 bases). The CDR3 runs to 14 residues. CDR1 is SGHAT and CDR2 is FQNNGV in the germline V gene. V was trimmed by 0 bases and J by 2 bases, leaving 8 bases between them.

This clone showed up just once. The rearrangement uses TRBV7-8 and TRBJ1-5; D uncertain. V was clipped by 1 base and J by 0 bases, with 10 bases between them. The CDR3 has 16 amino acids. Per the germline V gene, CDR1 is SGHVS and CDR2 is FQNEAQ. The CDR3 loop reads CASSLGPGNSNQPQHF. The DNA of the CDR3 is TGTGCCAGCAGCTTAGGACCGGGTAATAGCAATCAGCCCCAGCATTTT.

The chain carries TRBV6-5 and TRBJ1-1; 7 bases match TRBD1. Germline V gene lookup returns CDR1 MNHEY and CDR2 SVGAGI. This CDR3 comprises 13 residues. The V gene end was trimmed by 7 bases and the J gene end by 6 bases; junction bases not matched to a gene: 8. This CDR3 reads CASKEGQKPEAFF. CDR3 sequence (DNA): TGTGCCAGCAAGGAGGGACAGAAACCTGAAGCTTTCTTT.

Here the CDR3 reads CASRSLQVSSYNEQFF. CDR3 in DNA: TGTGCCAGCAGATCTTTACAGGTGAGCTCCTACAATGAGCAGTTCTTC. This chain links TRBV6-8 with TRBJ2-1, with D perhaps matching TRBD1 (5 bases). Trimming removed 6 bases from V and 0 bases from J, with 15 bases in between. The CDR3 loop spans 16 amino acids. Germline CDR1 is MNHGY and CDR2 is SAAAGT.

The chain recombines TRBV27 with TRBJ1-5; D possibly corresponds to TRBD1 (5 bases). V lost 0 bases and J 11 bases, leaving 14 bases between the germline ends. CDR3 size: 14 residues. Germline-derived CDR1 and CDR2 are MNHEY and SMNVEV (reference sequence). Here the CDR3 DNA reads TGTGCCAGCAGTTTATCGGCAGGGTCAAAAGCCCAGCATTTT. Translation gives CASSLSAGSKAQHF.

The V gene is TRBV5-1, the J gene TRBJ2-7, with 12 bases that match TRBD2. The V and J ends lost 0 bases and 3 bases, in that order; junction bases with no gene match: 4. The CDR3 sequence is 16 residues long. CDR1 is SGHRS and CDR2 is YFSETQ in the germline V gene. DNA of the CDR3: TGCGCCAGCAGCTTGGGAGTACTAGCGGGAGGCTACGAGCAGTACTTC. Protein: CASSLGVLAGGYEQYF.

The rearrangement uses TRBV5-4 and TRBJ1-6, with D perhaps matching TRBD1 (6 bases). This CDR3 is built from 14 residues. Trimming stripped 3 bases from V and 9 bases from J, with 13 bases between. Per the germline V gene, CDR1 is SGHNT and CDR2 is YYREEE (reference sequence). CDR3 region: CASSSDQGPSPLHF. The CDR3 DNA reads as TGTGCCAGCAGCTCGGACCAGGGGCCTTCACCCCTCCACTTT.

CDR3 loop: CASSVGTGANYGYTF. The DNA for the CDR3 is TGTGCCAGCAGCGTAGGGACAGGGGCTAACTATGGCTACACCTTC. The chain uses TRBV5-6 and TRBJ1-2; TRBD1 matches at 10 bases. Germline lookup yields CDR1 SGHDT and CDR2 YYEEEE. The V gene end was trimmed by 4 bases and the J gene end by 0 bases; junction bases not matched to a gene: 3. The CDR3 loop spans 15 amino acids.

Regarding this clone: The junction does not match germline at one end; this may be a read error. This chain links TRBV7-9 with TRBJ2-1; 8 bases map to TRBD1. This CDR3 has 16 amino acids. Germline V lookup: CDR1 SEHNR, CDR2 FQNEAQ (reference sequence). The DNA for the CDR3 is TGTTCCAGCAGCATACCGGGGGCAGGGGGCGTCAATGAGCAGTTCTTC. Its protein product is CSSSIPGAGGVNEQFF.

The chain employs TRBV4-1 and TRBJ1-2; 8 bases match TRBD1. Germline assignment: CDR1 MGHRA and CDR2 YSYEKL. V lost 3 bases to trimming and J lost 7 bases; unmatched junction nucleotides: 10. This CDR3 has 15 amino acids. The CDR3 sequence is CASSQGDIQGGGYTF. CDR3 DNA: TGCGCCAGCAGCCAGGGGGATATACAGGGGGGTGGCTACACCTTC.

The table lists this clone with a count of one. The chain couples TRBV11-3 to TRBJ2-5; TRBD1 aligns across 9 bases. V lost 1 base to trimming and J lost 4 bases; unmatched junction nucleotides: 7. The CDR3 consists of 16 residues. Germline V gene sequence: CDR1 SGHNT, CDR2 YENEEA. The CDR3 spells CASSLAGQGRGETQYF. The CDR3, as DNA: TGTGCCAGCAGCTTAGCGGGACAGGGAAGAGGAGAGACCCAGTACTTC.

J is TRBJ1-4 and V is TRBV9, with 10 nucleotides matching TRBD1. V shed 4 bases and J 5 bases; nucleotides not matched to a gene: 20. This CDR3 has 20 residues. The germline V gene encodes CDR1 SGDLS and CDR2 YYNGEE. This chain's CDR3 is CASSSSAGTGAPGLNEKLFF. In DNA form, the CDR3 reads TGTGCCAGCAGCTCCTCTGCTGGGACAGGGGCCCCAGGGTTGAATGAAAAACTGTTTTTT. The complete variable domain, with remaining parts taken from reference TRBV9 and TRBJ1-4, reads DSGVTQTPKHLITATGQRVTLRCSPRSGDLSVYWYQQSLDQGLQFLIQYYNGEERAKGNILERFSAQQFPDLHSELNLSSLELGDSALYFCASSSSAGTGAPGLNEKLFFGSGTQLSVL.

This clone was seen only once. The chain carries TRBV7-8 and TRBJ2-7, with a tentative D call TRBD1 (6 bases). This CDR3 has 15 amino acids. V dropped 7 bases and J dropped 5 bases, with 21 bases sitting between them. The germline V gene encodes CDR1 SGHVS and CDR2 FQNEAQ. CDR3 sequence: CASTRSSGTLDEQYF. The CDR3 bases are TGTGCCAGCACCCGATCCTCCGGGACACTCGACGAGCAGTACTTC.

The chain joins TRBV19 to TRBJ1-6, with D possibly matching TRBD1 (6 bases). Trimming removed 6 bases at V and 0 bases at J, with 18 bases between. The germline V gene has CDR1 LNHDA and CDR2 SQIVND (reference sequence). The CDR3 has 18 amino acids. The CDR3 protein is CASRGDIPSDSYNSPLHF. For the CDR3, the DNA is TGTGCCAGTAGGGGGGACATACCTTCGGACTCCTATAATTCACCCCTCCACTTT.

The table lists this clone with a few counts. V gene TRBV6-5 combines with J gene TRBJ1-1; 7 positions match TRBD1. The CDR3 consists of 14 residues. The V segment lost 6 bases and the J segment 1 base; nucleotides outside the gene matches: 5. CDR1 MNHEY and CDR2 SVGAGI come from the germline V gene. CDR3 amino acids: CASRLGGSNTEAFF. CDR3 bases: TGTGCCAGCAGACTAGGGGGCTCGAACACTGAAGCTTTCTTT.

This clone was seen a handful of times. This chain connects TRBV11-3 to TRBJ2-5, with D possibly matching TRBD2 (7 bases). Germline loops: CDR1 SGHNT, CDR2 YENEEA. The CDR3 spans 14 residues. The V end was cut by 3 bases, the J end by 5 bases, with 13 bases between. The CDR3 spells CASSFGGQGETQYF. The CDR3 coding sequence is TGTGCCAGCAGCTTCGGGGGGCAGGGGGAGACCCAGTACTTC.

The chain links TRBV5-5 to TRBJ1-3, with D maybe TRBD1 (5 bases). The CDR3 totals 16 residues. The V end was cut by 2 bases, the J end by 4 bases, with 16 bases between. Germline V gene lookup returns CDR1 SGHKS and CDR2 YYEKEE (reference sequence). CDR3 in amino acids: CASSLRVGGYGNTIYF. The CDR3 nucleotides are TGTGCCAGCAGCTTACGCGTCGGGGGATACGGAAACACCATATATTTT.

This sequence joins TRBV28 and TRBJ1-4; maybe TRBD1 (6 bases). This CDR3 contains 14 residues. The V end was cut by 3 bases, the J end by 11 bases, with 16 bases between. From germline, CDR1 is MDHEN and CDR2 SYDVKM. DNA for the CDR3: TGTGCCAGCAGTTTGCCAGGGGCGACGGCCAAACTGTTTTTT. It is translated as CASSLPGATAKLFF.

Points on this clone: Other DNA variants within this sample encode the same CDR3. This chain links TRBV19 with TRBJ2-3, with TRBD1 matching 9 bases. This CDR3 region has 14 residues. V lost 3 bases to trimming and J lost 4 bases; unmatched junction nucleotides: 2. Germline V gene sequence: CDR1 LNHDA, CDR2 SQIVND (reference sequence). CDR3 loop: CASSIGTGPDTQYF. CDR3 in DNA: TGTGCCAGTAGTATTGGGACAGGGCCAGATACGCAGTATTTT. The complete variable domain, with remaining parts taken from reference TRBV19 and TRBJ2-3, reads DGGITQSPKYLFRKEGQNVTLSCEQNLNHDAMYWYRQDPGQGLRLIYYSQIVNDFQKGDIAEGYSVSREKKESFPLTVTSAQKNPTAFYLCASSIGTGPDTQYFGPGTRLTVL.

This clone occurred once. The chain has TRBV6-5 and TRBJ1-6; 7 bases align to TRBD1. The CDR3 consists of 14 residues. J gave up 5 bases and V 4 bases, and 2 bases lay outside the gene matches. The germline gives CDR1 MNHEY, CDR2 SVGAGI. The CDR3 is CASSSGTDNSPLHF. The DNA of the CDR3 is TGTGCCAGCAGTTCCGGGACAGATAATTCACCCCTCCACTTT.

This clone was observed a few times. This rearrangement joins TRBV19 to TRBJ2-7; 7 bases are a match to TRBD1. Germline V gene data show CDR1 as LNHDA and CDR2 as SQIVND (reference sequence). The CDR3 runs to 13 residues. Losses at the gene ends were 3 bases for V and 3 bases for J; bases not matched to a gene: 2. The CDR3 DNA reads as TGTGCCAGTAGTATCCCAGGGGGCTACGAGCAGTACTTC. This translates into CASSIPGGYEQYF. Based on the CDR3 plus reference TRBV19 and TRBJ2-7, the full variable domain is DGGITQSPKYLFRKEGQNVTLSCEQNLNHDAMYWYRQDPGQGLRLIYYSQIVNDFQKGDIAEGYSVSREKKESFPLTVTSAQKNPTAFYLCASSIPGGYEQYFGPGTRLTVT.